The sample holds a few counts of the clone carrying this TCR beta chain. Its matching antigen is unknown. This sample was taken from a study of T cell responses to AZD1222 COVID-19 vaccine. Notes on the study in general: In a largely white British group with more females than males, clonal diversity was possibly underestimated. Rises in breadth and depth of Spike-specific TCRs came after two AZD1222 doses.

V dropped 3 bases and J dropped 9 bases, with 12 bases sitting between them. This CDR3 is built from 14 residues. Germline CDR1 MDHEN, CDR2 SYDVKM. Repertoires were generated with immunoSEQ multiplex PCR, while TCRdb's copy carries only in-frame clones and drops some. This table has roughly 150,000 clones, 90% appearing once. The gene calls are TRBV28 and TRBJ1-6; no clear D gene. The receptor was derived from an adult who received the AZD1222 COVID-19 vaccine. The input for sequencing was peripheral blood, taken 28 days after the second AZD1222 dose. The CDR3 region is CASSFVEGGSPLHF. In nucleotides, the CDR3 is TGTGCCAGCAGTTTTGTGGAGGGTGGTTCACCCCTCCACTTT.